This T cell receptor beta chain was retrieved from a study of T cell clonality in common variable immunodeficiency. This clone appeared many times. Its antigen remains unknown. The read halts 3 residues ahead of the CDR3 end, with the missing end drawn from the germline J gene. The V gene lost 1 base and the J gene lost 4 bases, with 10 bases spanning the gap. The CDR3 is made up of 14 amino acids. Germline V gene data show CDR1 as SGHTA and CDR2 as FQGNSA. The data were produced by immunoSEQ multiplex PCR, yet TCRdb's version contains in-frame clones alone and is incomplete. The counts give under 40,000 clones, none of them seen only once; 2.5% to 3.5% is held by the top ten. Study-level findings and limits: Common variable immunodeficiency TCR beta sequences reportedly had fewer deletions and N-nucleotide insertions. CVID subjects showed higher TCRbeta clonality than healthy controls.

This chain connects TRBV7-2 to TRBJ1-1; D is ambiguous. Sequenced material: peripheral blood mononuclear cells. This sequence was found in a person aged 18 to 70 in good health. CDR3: CASSLGRRGTEAFF. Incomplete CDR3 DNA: TGTGCCAGCAGCTTAGGCCGGCGGGGCACTGAA.